This T cell receptor (beta chain) was sequenced during a study of T cells in Graves' hyperthyroidism and ophthalmopathy. Study-wide results and caveats: Median prediction lead before ophthalmopathy onset was 5 to 7.5 months with the model.

The CDR3 loop spans 15 amino acids. In germline, CDR1 is DFQATT, CDR2 SNEGSKA (reference sequence). V gave up 6 bases and J gave up 2 bases, with 17 bases separating them. As regards this clonotype: Its antigen is undetermined.

The source material, RNA transcripts, was used to amplify TCR beta CDR3 regions. HTBI primers drove first-round RT-PCR of the TCR CDR3. TCRdb independently ran MiXCR on the multiplex PCR reads; one entry per CDR3 protein. This sample has 250,000 to 350,000 distinct CDR3 sequences; around 16% occur once, and the top ten carry 33%. The sequenced material came from blood. The source is a man aged 25 to 40 with Graves' hyperthyroidism. V is TRBV20-1 and J is TRBJ1-5, with D possibly being TRBD1 (6 bases). The CDR3 DNA follows: TGCAGTGCCGAGCCGTGGGGGCGAGGCAATCAGCCCCAGCATTTT. Amino acids: CSAEPWGRGNQPQHF.